This T cell receptor (beta chain) was sequenced in a study of blood T cell repertoires in COVID-19. Across the whole study: Specimens from acute and convalescent COVID-19 originated in the United States, Italy and Spain. T cells, B-cell-depleted T cells, or PBMCs supplied cDNA or gDNA.

Germline loops: CDR1 SGDLS, CDR2 YYNGEE. This CDR3 has 16 amino acids. Trimming left V 0 bases short and J 8 bases short, with 20 bases between. Original processing notes: Counts of nucleated cells, estimated from reference gene primer amplification, were obtained. Assay: immunoSEQ multiplex PCR; the TCRdb copy retains only in-frame clones and omits some. V, J and clone size derive from that table, while D and trimming were established from the DNA sequence. The sample includes about 220,000 clones, approximately 83% of them seen just once. Sequencing used peripheral blood. The V gene is TRBV9, the J gene TRBJ1-2; perhaps TRBD1 as D (6 bases). The TCR originated in an older woman with acute or convalescent COVID-19. The CDR3 sequence is CASSVEARGGFEGYTF. The CDR3, as DNA: TGTGCCAGCAGCGTAGAGGCCAGGGGCGGTTTCGAGGGCTACACCTTC.